Listed below are T cell receptor beta chains from one sample, sequenced in a study of Graves' ophthalmopathy and Graves' hyperthyroidism. In TCRdb, the multiplex PCR reads were re-called with MiXCR into one record per CDR3 protein. Of 350,000 to 400,000 distinct CDR3 sequences listed, around 19% are singletons. Input material: peripheral blood. The receptors here all came from a woman aged 18-30 years with Graves' ophthalmopathy. CDR3s include the opening cysteine and the closing phenylalanine or tryptophan. D genes are given only for firm matches. Some rows have no size entry. The others give once, few or many, or a class for an expanded clone.

CDR3 DNA	CDR3 protein	J gene	clone size	V gene	D gene
TGTGCCAGCAGTTACTCGACCCGCCCGGGAGTGGCCGGGGAGCTGTTTTTT	CASSYSTRPGVAGELFF	TRBJ2-2	.	TRBV6-5	.
TGTGCCAGTCGCCGGGACAGGGTGGCTGAAGCTTTCTTT	CASRRDRVAEAFF	TRBJ1-1	many	TRBV19	TRBD1
TGTGCCAGTAGTCTGGGACAGGGGGCCAACGTCCTGACTTTC	CASSLGQGANVLTF	TRBJ2-6	many	TRBV19	TRBD1
TGTGCCAGCAGCCCCTCTATATTCAAACCATTTGGGAACACTGAAGCTTTCTTT	CASSPSIFKPFGNTEAFF	TRBJ1-1	many	TRBV7-6	.
TGCGCCAGCAGCTTGTCCCCCGGGGAGGGCTACGAGCAGTACTTC	CASSLSPGEGYEQYF	TRBJ2-7	.	TRBV5-1	TRBD2
TGTGCCAGCTCGGACAGAAGTATAGCAATTCAGCCCCAGCATTTT	CASSDRSIAIQPQHF	TRBJ1-5	many	TRBV12-3/TRBV12-4	.
TGTGCCACCAGTGCAAGACAGGGGGCAACCAAAAACATTCAGTACTTC	CATSARQGATKNIQYF	TRBJ2-4	many	TRBV24-1	TRBD1
TGTGCCTGGAGTCCGGGCTTGGGGGAGACCCAGTACTTC	CAWSPGLGETQYF	TRBJ2-5	many	TRBV30	.
TGTGCCAGCAGTTTTCGGGGTTTAGTAGAGACCCAGTACTTC	CASSFRGLVETQYF	TRBJ2-5	many	TRBV28	.
TGCGCCAGCAGTCCTGGACACGACCCCGTCTACGAGCAGTACTTC	CASSPGHDPVYEQYF	TRBJ2-7	many	TRBV4-1	.
TGTGCCTCCCAACGAGAGGGTAGGACCCGGGAGCTGTTTTTT	CASQREGRTRELFF	TRBJ2-2	.	TRBV30	.
TGTGCCAGCAGTTTTTTCGGTAGGGACAGCTACTCTGGGGCCAACGTCCTGACTTTC	CASSFFGRDSYSGANVLTF	TRBJ2-6	many	TRBV27	TRBD1
TGTGCCAGCAGTGCCTTAAAAGGACAGGGGGCGTCCTACGAGCAGTACTTC	CASSALKGQGASYEQYF	TRBJ2-7	few	TRBV6-4	TRBD1
TGTGCCTGGAGTGGGGGACTAGCGGGAGGACGGCCCGTCTTC	CAWSGGLAGGRPVF	TRBJ2-7	many	TRBV30	TRBD2
TGCAGTGCACTAGAGGACTCAGGGGGGACTGAAGCTTTCTTT	CSALEDSGGTEAFF	TRBJ1-1	many	TRBV20-1	TRBD1
TGTGCCACCAGTGACATGGACTATGGCTACACCTTC	CATSDMDYGYTF	TRBJ1-2	.	TRBV24-1	.
TGTGCCAGTAGTCCTTTCTTGCTCTATGGCTACACCTTC	CASSPFLLYGYTF	TRBJ1-2	.	TRBV9	.
TGCAGTGCCCCATTACAGGGGGCGTACACTGAAGCTTTCTTT	CSAPLQGAYTEAFF	TRBJ1-1	many	TRBV20-1	TRBD1
TGCAGCGTCCGGGACAGGGGGCGGTTGGAGACCCAGTACTTC	CSVRDRGRLETQYF	TRBJ2-5	many	TRBV29-1	TRBD1
TGTGCCAGCAGCTTAACAGAGACCTCTGGAAACACCATATATTTT	CASSLTETSGNTIYF	TRBJ1-3	many	TRBV7-2	.
TGTGCCAGCAGAGACATGACCGGGGAGCTGTTTTTT	CASRDMTGELFF	TRBJ2-2	many	TRBV6-1	.
TGTGCCAGCTCGCCCGCCCACTACGAGCAGTACTTC	CASSPAHYEQYF	TRBJ2-7	few	TRBV6-2/TRBV6-3	.
TGTGCCAGCAGTCACAGGGGAGTGAACACTGAAGCTTTCTTT	CASSHRGVNTEAFF	TRBJ1-1	many	TRBV12-3/TRBV12-4	TRBD1
TGTGCCAGCAGTGAAGCAATAGTAAACTATGGCTACACCTTC	CASSEAIVNYGYTF	TRBJ1-2	few	TRBV6-1	.
TGCAGTGCTAGAGGCGTCTACGAGCAGTACTTC	CSARGVYEQYF	TRBJ2-7	.	TRBV20-1	.
TGTGCCAGCAGCTACTCGATGGGACAGGGGGGTTCTGGAAACACCATATATTTT	CASSYSMGQGGSGNTIYF	TRBJ1-3	.	TRBV6-2/TRBV6-3	TRBD1
TGCAGTGCTAGGGGGACGTCTCTGACGGGTGAAGCTTTCTTT	CSARGTSLTGEAFF	TRBJ1-1	many	TRBV20-1	.
TGTGCCAGCAGCCAAGACCCCGGAAACACCATATATTTT	CASSQDPGNTIYF	TRBJ1-3	many	TRBV3-1	.
TGTGCCAGCAGCTCCGGGACTAGCGGGGCAGATACGCAGTATTTT	CASSSGTSGADTQYF	TRBJ2-3	.	TRBV6-2/TRBV6-3	TRBD2
TGTGCCAGCAGCCCCGCCTGGGGGCTGGTGGATGGCTACACCTTC	CASSPAWGLVDGYTF	TRBJ1-2	.	TRBV7-8	.
TGTGCCAGCAGCTTATCGGGAGGGGATCGGGACATTCAGTACTTC	CASSLSGGDRDIQYF	TRBJ2-4	many	TRBV7-8	TRBD2
TGTGCCAGCAGTTACAACCACCCGGACCGTATTAGCTCCTACGAGCAGTACTTC	CASSYNHPDRISSYEQYF	TRBJ2-7	many	TRBV6-2/TRBV6-3	.
TGTGCCACCAGTCCAGGGGGCCCGGACACTGAAGCTTTCTTT	CATSPGGPDTEAFF	TRBJ1-1	once	TRBV24-1	TRBD1
TGTGCCAGCAGCCCCTTACCGTCTGGAAACACCATATATTTT	CASSPLPSGNTIYF	TRBJ1-3	many	TRBV3-1	.
TGTGCCAGCAGCTTAGGGGGGGCAGGATTATACGAGCAGTACTTC	CASSLGGAGLYEQYF	TRBJ2-7	many	TRBV11-2	.
TGTGCCAGCAACCCTAGGGAAGATCTGCACCGAGGGCCCCAGCATTTT	CASNPREDLHRGPQHF	TRBJ1-5	many	TRBV11-2	.
TGTGCCAGCAGCTTCCTAGCGGTGAGCTCCTACGAGCAGTACTTC	CASSFLAVSSYEQYF	TRBJ2-7	many	TRBV7-2	TRBD2
TGTGCCAGCAGGTCCCAGGGAAGCCTTGATCAGCCCCAGCATTTT	CASRSQGSLDQPQHF	TRBJ1-5	many	TRBV2	.
TGTGCCAGCAGAGGCAGGGCCCAAGAGACCCAGTACTTC	CASRGRAQETQYF	TRBJ2-5	.	TRBV12-3/TRBV12-4	.
TGCAGTGCTAGGGACTTGTTATACGAGCAGTACTTC	CSARDLLYEQYF	TRBJ2-7	many	TRBV20-1	.
TGTGCCTGGAGTGGACAGGGTTATGGCTATGGCTACACCTTC	CAWSGQGYGYGYTF	TRBJ1-2	many	TRBV30	TRBD1
TGTGCCAGCAGTTACGCCTTTAACTATGGCTACACCTTC	CASSYAFNYGYTF	TRBJ1-2	many	TRBV6-2/TRBV6-3	.
TGTGCCTGGAGTGTTTGGACAGATAGCAATCAGCCCCAGCATTTT	CAWSVWTDSNQPQHF	TRBJ1-5	.	TRBV30	.
TGCGCCAGCAGCCAAGAGGGACAGTTGAACACTGAAGCTTTCTTT	CASSQEGQLNTEAFF	TRBJ1-1	many	TRBV4-1	TRBD1
TGTGCCAGCAGCTATAGGGCGAACACTGAAGCTTTCTTT	CASSYRANTEAFF	TRBJ1-1	many	TRBV28	.
TGCGCCAGCAGCTTGGTTGCAGGTCTGGAGTCACCCCTCCACTTT	CASSLVAGLESPLHF	TRBJ1-6	many	TRBV5-1	.
TGTGCCAGCAGTCTAGGCCGAGGGAGATTAGGGAAGGTGAACACTGAAGCTTTCTTT	CASSLGRGRLGKVNTEAFF	TRBJ1-1	many	TRBV12-3/TRBV12-4	.
TGTGCCAGCAGCTTAGTGGGAGCAGGGTTGGAGACCCAGTACTTC	CASSLVGAGLETQYF	TRBJ2-5	.	TRBV7-9	.
TGTGCCAGCAGCTTTAGCCTAGCGGGAGTGGACACCGGGGAGCTGTTTTTT	CASSFSLAGVDTGELFF	TRBJ2-2	.	TRBV11-1	TRBD2
TGTGCCAGCAGTTTACTTCCGGGACCAGCGGCCTACGAGCAGTACTTC	CASSLLPGPAAYEQYF	TRBJ2-7	many	TRBV28	.
TGTGCCAGCCCCCGAAGGTCGGGGTCAAGCAATCAGCCCCAGCATTTT	CASPRRSGSSNQPQHF	TRBJ1-5	many	TRBV6-1	.
TGCAGTGCTGTGACTGGTGCGGGAGCCAAAAACATTCAGTACTTC	CSAVTGAGAKNIQYF	TRBJ2-4	many	TRBV20-1	.
TGTGCCAGCAGTTTCCGGACCGATTACGGGTCTGAGCAGTACTTC	CASSFRTDYGSEQYF	TRBJ2-7	.	TRBV7-2	.